One and the same sample provided the 11 T cell receptor beta chains below, sequenced in a study of OX40 agonist ivuxolimab in advanced cancers. Receptor libraries were prepared by the immunoSEQ multiplex PCR assay. Held by TCRdb, this immuneACCESS table contains in-frame sequences only and omits some clones. Under half of the omission traces to an unresolved V gene where checked; the cause of the rest is unknown. This sample holds about 50,000 clones; around 90% were observed only once. Of the sample, 5.5% to 8.5% falls within the top ten clones. This specimen consisted of CD4+ or CD8+ T cells sorted from blood, obtained in a trial of the OX40 agonist ivuxolimab. The receptors here all came from an adult with an advanced solid tumor such as melanoma, head and neck, liver or kidney cancer.

Sample share makes this clone medium-sized. The chain has TRBV5-1 and TRBJ2-7, with a tentative D call TRBD2 (6 bases). Trimming removed 0 bases from V and 7 bases from J, with 11 bases in between. The germline CDR1 and CDR2 sequences are SGHRS and YFSETQ. The CDR3 runs to 13 residues. The CDR3 is CASSLASGFEQYV. The DNA for the CDR3 is TGCGCCAGCAGCTTGGCCAGCGGGTTTGAGCAGTACGTC.

V gene TRBV19 combines with J gene TRBJ1-1, with D tentatively TRBD1 (5 bases). This CDR3 comprises 13 residues. V lost 7 bases and J lost 5, with 14 bases in between. Germline V gives CDR1 LNHDA, CDR2 SQIVND (reference sequence). Written as DNA, the CDR3 is TGTGCCAGTAACCTTCAGGGCTGGACTGAAGCTTTCTTT. Its protein is CASNLQGWTEAFF. Looking up the rest from reference TRBV19 and TRBJ1-1 gives the full variable domain: DGGITQSPKYLFRKEGQNVTLSCEQNLNHDAMYWYRQDPGQGLRLIYYSQIVNDFQKGDIAEGYSVSREKKESFPLTVTSAQKNPTAFYLCASNLQGWTEAFFGQGTRLTVV.

In its sample, this clone was seen a few times. This CDR3 is CASSDWGSPLHF. The CDR3, as DNA: TGCGCCAGCAGTGATTGGGGTTCACCCCTCCACTTT. The chain is built from TRBV10-1 and TRBJ1-6; D gene ambiguous. V was pared by 3 bases and J by 9 bases, with 6 bases between. The CDR3 is 12 amino acids. Looked up from germline, CDR1 is WNHNN and CDR2 is SYGVQD (reference sequence).

The chain links TRBV6-5 to TRBJ2-3; 9 bases are shared with TRBD1. Germline CDR1 reads MNHEY; CDR2 reads SVGAGI. V trimming: 5 bases; J trimming: 4 bases; junction bases outside the gene matches: 7. The CDR3 extends over 15 amino acids. For the CDR3, the DNA is TGTGCCAGCAGTAGGGACAGGGTAGCGGCAGATACGCAGTATTTT. Translating gives CASSRDRVAADTQYF.

This clone was detected once. The chain employs TRBV15 and TRBJ2-2; 10 bases fit TRBD1. This CDR3 region has 16 residues. Germline CDR1 LNHNV, CDR2 YYDKDF (reference sequence). J gave up 4 bases and V 3 bases, and 5 bases lay outside the gene matches. Written as DNA, the CDR3 is TGTGCCACCAGCAGTTTACGGGACAGGGGCACCGGGGAGCTGTTTTTT. It encodes CATSSLRDRGTGELFF.

The chain links TRBV27 to TRBJ1-1; D perhaps matches TRBD1 (5 bases). Germline CDR1 MNHEY, CDR2 SMNVEV (reference sequence). CDR3 length equals 14 residues. Between the trimmed V and J ends, which lost 5 bases and 1 base, there was a span of 11 bases. For the CDR3, the DNA is TGTGCCAGCAGTGTCCGGGGGTCGAACACTGAAGCTTTCTTT. Translated: CASSVRGSNTEAFF.

In DNA form, the CDR3 reads TGCGCCAGCAGCCAAGAAGGAGGAAATGAAAAACTGTTTTTT. This translates into CASSQEGGNEKLFF. V is TRBV4-1 and J is TRBJ1-4; no clear D. The CDR3 has 14 amino acids. CDR1 and CDR2 (germline): MGHRA, YSYEKL. Trimming shortened V by 0 bases and J by 5 bases, and 7 bases separated the two germline ends.

The V gene is TRBV7-9, the J gene TRBJ2-3; D possibly corresponds to TRBD2 (6 bases). Trimming took 5 bases from V and 11 from J, leaving 17 bases between them. Looked up from germline, CDR1 is SEHNR and CDR2 is FQNEAQ (reference sequence). The CDR3 totals 13 residues. This chain's CDR3 is CASSPRGEYVQYF. The DNA of the CDR3 is TGTGCCAGCAGCCCACGCGGGGAATACGTGCAGTATTTT.

The rearrangement joins TRBV7-2 to TRBJ2-1; 13 nucleotides match TRBD2. The V gene's germline CDR1 is SGHTA and CDR2 FQGNSA. With 4 bases clipped from V and 8 bases from J, the junction kept 5 bases outside the gene matches. This CDR3 is 15 amino acids long. CDR3 amino acids: CASSSGLAGLDEQFF. The CDR3 bases are TGTGCCAGCAGCTCGGGACTAGCGGGGCTCGATGAGCAGTTCTTC.

The genes are TRBV27 and TRBJ2-1; 7 bases agree with TRBD2. The CDR3 runs 14 residues. Losses at the gene ends were 2 bases for V and 2 bases for J; bases not matched to a gene: 0. Per germline, CDR1 MNHEY and CDR2 SMNVEV (reference sequence). The CDR3 protein is CASSLGGAYNEQFF. Here the CDR3 DNA reads TGTGCCAGCAGTTTAGGGGGGGCCTACAATGAGCAGTTCTTC.

V gene TRBV11-2 combines with J gene TRBJ1-2, with TRBD1 identical over 10 bases. Trimming took 1 base from V and 7 from J; bases not matched to a gene: 12. Germline V gene lookup returns CDR1 SGHAT and CDR2 FQNNGV. The CDR3 spans 17 residues. The CDR3 bases are TGTGCCAGCAGCTTAGGTGCCGACAGGGGGCGCGTCTTTGGCTACACCTTC. This gives the protein CASSLGADRGRVFGYTF.